Listed here are 5 T cell receptor beta chains from one sample, sequenced in a study of CD8+ T cells in alopecia areata. Treatment: oral pan-JAK inhibitor, 5-10 mg twice daily. Reverse transcribed after extraction, RNA yielded cDNA as the sequencing template. TCRdb keeps only in-frame clones here, not all; method: immunoSEQ multiplex PCR. The data contain some 210,000 clones, approximately 70% of them seen just once; the ten biggest clones take up roughly 1.2%. Sequenced here: CD4+ T cells sorted from blood, sampled between weeks 44 and 45, from a patient treated with tofacitinib. The receptors shown here come from a human donor with alopecia areata.

This clone was detected once. The gene calls are TRBV29-1 and TRBJ1-1, with D possibly being TRBD1 (6 bases). The CDR3 is 16 amino acids. V lost 0 bases to trimming and J lost 1 base, with 15 bases between them. Germline CDR1 SQVTM, CDR2 ANQGSEA. The CDR3 nucleotides are TGCAGCGTTGAAGAAGTGGGGGGCAGGGAGAACACTGAAGCTTTCTTT. As protein: CSVEEVGGRENTEAFF.

This rearrangement joins TRBV29-1 to TRBJ2-2, with a possible D match to TRBD1 (6 bases). The V end was cut by 6 bases, the J end by 2 bases, with 13 bases between. This CDR3 has 14 residues. Germline CDR1 SQVTM, CDR2 ANQGSEA. The chain's CDR3 is CSVGQLTNTGELFF. CDR3 in DNA: TGCAGCGTCGGACAGCTTACCAACACCGGGGAGCTGTTTTTT.

The chain carries TRBV2 and TRBJ2-3; D is ambiguous. The CDR3 consists of 12 residues. Per the germline V gene, CDR1 is SNHLY and CDR2 is FYNNEI. V dropped 11 bases and J dropped 4 bases, with 13 bases sitting between them. The CDR3 here is CAGGLQADTQYF. CDR3 sequence (DNA): TGTGCCGGTGGGCTTCAAGCAGATACGCAGTATTTT.

The V gene is TRBV29-1, the J gene TRBJ1-1; D gene uncertain. Trimming cost V 4 bases and J 1 base, with 7 bases left between them. Germline CDR1 SQVTM, CDR2 ANQGSEA. The CDR3 contains 12 residues. This CDR3 is CSVGSGNTEAFF. CDR3 DNA: TGCAGCGTTGGTTCAGGGAACACTGAAGCTTTCTTT.

This clone was counted once. This rearrangement joins TRBV25-1 to TRBJ2-1; D is uncertain. V was cut by 7 bases and J by 3 bases, with 13 bases left in between. The CDR3 contains 14 residues. CDR1 and CDR2 (germline): MGHDK, SYGVNS. This CDR3 reads CASTGTDRYNEQFF. The CDR3, as DNA: TGTGCCAGCACCGGTACGGATCGCTACAATGAGCAGTTCTTC.